This T cell receptor beta chain emerged from a study of T cell changes during pregnancy in multiple sclerosis. Trimming left V 0 bases short and J 5 bases short, with 15 bases between. Germline V CDR1 and CDR2: SGDLS, YYNGEE. This CDR3 is 15 amino acids long. This table comes from immunoSEQ multiplex PCR, and its TCRdb copy is limited to in-frame clones, with some not included. The sample comprises roughly 70,000 clones, 75% to 95% of which are singletons, and approximately 2.5% rests with the top ten. This clonotype was sampled from a female donor with multiple sclerosis, enrolled in a pregnancy study. Material: peripheral blood, obtained in the first trimester of pregnancy. This chain joins TRBV9 and TRBJ2-7; D call uncertain. CDR3 loop: CASSVGEPRSDEQYF. The CDR3 coding sequence is TGTGCCAGCAGCGTAGGCGAACCTCGGTCGGACGAGCAGTACTTC.